Each of the 20 T cell receptor beta chains below was sequenced from the same sample in a study of cytomegalovirus exposure and HLA in healthy donors. 13 Jbeta primers and 60 Vbeta primers were used for the PCR. Sequencing was performed with immunoSEQ multiplex PCR; in TCRdb, only in-frame clones are kept and a portion is missing. The table records some 120,000 clones, around 69% of them present only once. Sequenced material: PBMCs. These receptor sequences come from a woman aged 40 to 50 in good health and CMV-seropositive.

This chain links TRBV4-2 with TRBJ2-3, with 12 bases lining up with TRBD2. CDR3 length equals 16 residues. Germline V gives CDR1 LGHNA, CDR2 YNFKEQ. V was pared by 2 bases and J by 4 bases, with 4 bases of the junction left unmatched. In nucleotides, the CDR3 is TGTGCCAGCAGCCAACCTAGCGGGGGGGCCCCAGATACGCAGTATTTT. Translated, it gives CASSQPSGGAPDTQYF.

CDR3 protein: CASDTGQETQYF. The DNA of the CDR3 is TGTGCCAGCGATACAGGTCAAGAGACCCAGTACTTC. V and J are TRBV2 and TRBJ2-5; perhaps TRBD1 as D (5 bases). The V gene's germline CDR1 is SNHLY and CDR2 FYNNEI. The CDR3 has 12 residues. The V gene lost 8 bases and the J gene lost 2 bases, with 9 bases spanning the gap.

This clone came up once. The genes are TRBV5-1 and TRBJ1-6, with D hard to call. The CDR3 sequence is 15 residues long. The germline CDR1 and CDR2 sequences are SGHRS and YFSETQ. Trimming stripped 0 bases from V and 10 bases from J, with 14 bases between. The DNA for the CDR3 is TGCGCCAGCAGCTTGGTTGGGAGGGCTGACTCACCCCTCCACTTT. It codes for CASSLVGRADSPLHF.

This chain links TRBV20-1 with TRBJ1-2, with D tentatively TRBD1 (5 bases). V was cut by 6 bases and J by 8 bases, with 13 bases left in between. The CDR3 sequence is 11 residues long. CDR1 is DFQATT, CDR2 SNEGSKA, per germline (reference sequence). The CDR3 region has the DNA TGCAGTGCCTTCGGGGGGGACGGCTACACCTTC. Its protein is CSAFGGDGYTF.

A few counts support this clone. This chain connects TRBV2 to TRBJ1-1; the D gene is possibly TRBD1 (6 bases). The CDR3 length is 14 residues. V lost 1 base and J lost 6, with 12 bases in between. Germline V lookup: CDR1 SNHLY, CDR2 FYNNEI. The CDR3 sequence: CASSEVQGQSEAFF. CDR3 coding DNA: TGTGCCAGCAGTGAAGTTCAGGGGCAATCTGAAGCTTTCTTT.

The chain combines TRBV7-8 with TRBJ2-1; no reliable D call. With 0 bases removed from V and 1 base from J, the gap between germline ends came to 7 bases. Germline V lookup: CDR1 SGHVS, CDR2 FQNEAQ. The CDR3 spans 15 residues. The CDR3 DNA reads as TGTGCCAGCAGCTTAGCGCCAGTATCCTACAATGAGCAGTTCTTC. This gives the protein CASSLAPVSYNEQFF. Using reference TRBV7-8 and TRBJ2-1 for the parts outside the CDR3, the full variable domain is GAGVSQSPRYKVAKRGQDVALRCDPISGHVSLFWYQQALGQGPEFLTYFQNEAQLDKSGLPSDRFFAERPEGSVSTLKIQRTQQEDSAVYLCASSLAPVSYNEQFFGPGTRLTVL.

V is TRBV18 and J is TRBJ1-4; the D gene is possibly TRBD1 (5 bases). The V end lost 6 bases, the J end lost 8 bases, and 16 bases lay between the germline ends. CDR3 length: 14 residues. The V gene's germline CDR1 is KGHSH and CDR2 LQKENI. In DNA form, the CDR3 reads TGTGCCAGCTCGCTACGACAGTCTGAAGAAAAACTGTTTTTT. It is translated as CASSLRQSEEKLFF.

V and J are TRBV2 and TRBJ2-7; 9 bases map to TRBD1. Germline V gives CDR1 SNHLY, CDR2 FYNNEI. The V and J ends lost 7 bases and 6 bases, in that order; junction bases with no gene match: 16. The CDR3 is 16 amino acids. The CDR3 DNA follows: TGTGCCAGCAAAGAGGTGAAAGAGGACAGGGGCGGCGAGCAGTACTTC. Translation gives CASKEVKEDRGGEQYF.

This clone has more than one count but fewer than ten. This chain connects TRBV4-1 to TRBJ1-5, with D uncertain. Germline V gives CDR1 MGHRA, CDR2 YSYEKL. This CDR3 is 18 amino acids long. With 3 bases removed from V and 0 bases from J, the gap between germline ends came to 18 bases. The chain's CDR3 is CASSQAQIRHNSNQPQHF. CDR3 sequence (DNA): TGCGCCAGCAGCCAGGCCCAAATTCGTCATAATAGCAATCAGCCCCAGCATTTT.

The chain carries TRBV5-1 and TRBJ1-5; TRBD1 aligns across 8 bases. Unmatched junction bases numbered 5, after V lost 0 bases and J lost 6 bases. CDR1 SGHRS and CDR2 YFSETQ come from the germline V gene. This CDR3 is built from 15 residues. The CDR3 DNA sequence: TGCGCCAGCAGCTTGGAGGACAGGGAAAGTCAGCCCCAGCATTTT. This codes for CASSLEDRESQPQHF. The full variable domain, its missing parts supplied by reference TRBV5-1 and TRBJ1-5, is KAGVTQTPRYLIKTRGQQVTLSCSPISGHRSVSWYQQTPGQGLQFLFEYFSETQRNKGNFPGRFSGRQFSNSRSEMNVSTLELGDSALYLCASSLEDRESQPQHFGDGTRLSIL.

The chain employs TRBV29-1 and TRBJ1-1; D is unclear. V gave up 0 bases and J gave up 8 bases, with 16 bases separating them. The germline V gene encodes CDR1 SQVTM and CDR2 ANQGSEA. The CDR3 contains 14 residues. The CDR3 coding sequence is TGCAGCGTTGAAGAGGTGGCGGGAGCCCGGGAAGCTTTCTTT. Translated: CSVEEVAGAREAFF.

This chain joins TRBV5-1 and TRBJ2-3, with D unresolved. Trimming stripped 1 base from V and 6 bases from J, with 18 bases between. Germline V gene lookup returns CDR1 SGHRS and CDR2 YFSETQ. The CDR3 length is 16 residues. The DNA for the CDR3 is TGCGCCAGCAGCTTGAAAGAAAATTTGGGCGTGGATACGCAGTATTTT. Translating gives CASSLKENLGVDTQYF.

The rearrangement uses TRBV4-1 and TRBJ2-1, with D possibly matching TRBD2 (5 bases). V was trimmed by 1 base and J by 2 bases, leaving 21 bases between them. The CDR3 spans 19 residues. The germline V gene encodes CDR1 MGHRA and CDR2 YSYEKL. The CDR3 DNA follows: TGCGCCAGCAGCCAAGGTCTAAGCGGAGTGATTCCACCCTACAATGAGCAGTTCTTC. Translation gives CASSQGLSGVIPPYNEQFF.

The chain is built from TRBV14 and TRBJ2-5; a possible D gene is TRBD2 (5 bases). Trimming took off 3 bases at V and 5 bases at J, with 10 bases between the two ends. The germline gives CDR1 SGHDN, CDR2 FVKESK. The CDR3 sequence is 13 residues long. CDR3 nucleotides: TGTGCCAGCAGCCACGGGGATTGGGAGACCCAGTACTTC. Translated, it gives CASSHGDWETQYF.

V and J are TRBV2 and TRBJ1-1; D might be TRBD1 (5 bases). V lost 8 bases to trimming and J lost 0 bases, with 7 bases between them. From germline, CDR1 is SNHLY and CDR2 FYNNEI. The CDR3 has 12 amino acids. DNA for the CDR3: TGTGCCAGCGACAGCTTGAACACTGAAGCTTTCTTT. Translation gives CASDSLNTEAFF.

V usage is TRBV5-1 and J usage is TRBJ2-1; D is possibly TRBD1 (5 bases). The germline V gene has CDR1 SGHRS and CDR2 YFSETQ. There are 17 residues in the CDR3. Trimming took 3 bases from V and 0 from J, leaving 16 bases between them. The CDR3 DNA reads as TGCGCCAGCAGCTCCCCCCGACAGAGCCCCTCCTACAATGAGCAGTTCTTC. It yields the protein CASSSPRQSPSYNEQFF.

The chain recombines TRBV6-5 with TRBJ1-1; D might be TRBD1 (6 bases). The CDR3 length is 15 residues. The V gene lost 2 bases and the J gene lost 2 bases, with 12 bases spanning the gap. Germline assignment: CDR1 MNHEY and CDR2 SVGAGI. CDR3 in DNA: TGTGCCAGCAGTTACAGGACAGCGCTAAACACTGAAGCTTTCTTT. This translates into CASSYRTALNTEAFF.

The chain joins TRBV7-2 to TRBJ2-5; possibly TRBD2 for D (5 bases). Trimming left V 2 bases short and J 2 bases short, with 15 bases between. This CDR3 has 16 residues. Germline V gene data show CDR1 as SGHTA and CDR2 as FQGNSA. CDR3 loop: CASSLIAFLKQETQYF. The CDR3 DNA sequence: TGTGCCAGCAGCTTAATAGCGTTTCTCAAACAAGAGACCCAGTACTTC.

This clone appeared a few times. The J gene is TRBJ1-1, the V gene TRBV10-3; D ambiguous. Trimming took 6 bases from V and 0 from J, leaving 11 bases between them. Per the germline V gene, CDR1 is ENHRY and CDR2 is SYGVKD. The CDR3 extends over 14 amino acids. CDR3 sequence reads: CAIRISTLNTEAFF. In nucleotides, the CDR3 is TGTGCCATCAGGATAAGCACCTTGAACACTGAAGCTTTCTTT.

V gene TRBV7-9 combines with J gene TRBJ2-7; 9 bases fit TRBD1. Germline V gene lookup returns CDR1 SEHNR and CDR2 FQNEAQ (reference sequence). The CDR3 totals 15 residues. Germline trimming cut 1 base from V and 5 bases from J; bases unmatched to any gene: 6. The CDR3 coding sequence is TGTGCCAGCAGCTTAGGGGACAGGGCACCTGACGAGCAGTACTTC. This translates into CASSLGDRAPDEQYF.